This T cell receptor (beta chain) was obtained from a study of blood T cell repertoires in COVID-19. For the study at large: Italy, Spain and the United States were the sources of the convalescent and acute COVID-19 samples. In each case, the material was cDNA or gDNA derived from T cells, B-cell-depleted T cells, or PBMCs.

In the original processing: How many nucleated cells were present was estimated from reference gene primer amplification. Generated by immunoSEQ multiplex PCR, the TCRdb table keeps only in-frame clones and is missing some. That table gives V, J and clone size, and the DNA gave D and trimming. The repertoire holds 150,000 to 160,000 clones, with over 70% as singletons. The germline gives CDR1 MGHRA, CDR2 YSYEKL. The CDR3 is made up of 16 amino acids. The V end lost 4 bases, the J end lost 2 bases, and 17 bases lay between the germline ends. Specimen: peripheral blood. The chain combines TRBV4-1 with TRBJ2-5; possible D gene TRBD1, 5 bases. The sequence was collected from a man in his fifties or sixties with acute or convalescent COVID-19. The CDR3, as DNA: TGCGCCAGCAGCCCCCAGGCGTCCAGGGCACAAGAGACCCAGTACTTC. This gives the protein CASSPQASRAQETQYF.